This passage covers 30 T cell receptor beta chains from one sample sequenced in a study of blood T cell repertoires in COVID-19. Assay: immunoSEQ multiplex PCR; the TCRdb copy retains only in-frame clones and omits some. This sample has 150,000 to 250,000 clones, with approximately 83% found just once. Input material: PBMCs or T cells enriched from blood (not recorded which). Receptors originate from a man between 35 and 55 years old who had recovered from COVID-19.

The chain has TRBV5-5 and TRBJ1-6; TRBD1 matches at 9 bases. CDR1 is SGHKS, CDR2 YYEKEE, per germline (reference sequence). The length of the CDR3 is 15 residues. J gave up 9 bases and V 2 bases, and 6 bases lay outside the gene matches. This CDR3 is CASSLNRGQGSPLHF. The CDR3 DNA follows: TGTGCCAGCAGCTTAAACAGGGGGCAGGGTTCACCCCTCCACTTT.

The chain employs TRBV6-1 and TRBJ2-5, with D possibly matching TRBD2 (6 bases). V was shortened by 2 bases and J by 7 bases, with 14 bases between the two germline ends. CDR1 is MNHNS, CDR2 SASEGT, per germline. This CDR3 spans 14 amino acids. In nucleotides, the CDR3 is TGTGCCAGCAGTGAATCGTGGGGGGAGGTGACCCAGTACTTC. As protein: CASSESWGEVTQYF.

The chain has TRBV5-6 and TRBJ1-2; weak D call: TRBD1 (6 bases). CDR3 length: 15 residues. With 4 bases removed from V and 3 bases from J, the gap between germline ends came to 16 bases. From germline, CDR1 is SGHDT and CDR2 YYEEEE. The CDR3 DNA reads TGTGCCAGCAGCCAACTGACAGGATCCTACTATGGCTACACCTTC. Amino acids: CASSQLTGSYYGYTF.

V gene TRBV11-2 combines with J gene TRBJ1-1; D may be TRBD1 (6 bases). The CDR3 is 15 amino acids. V lost 8 bases and J 2 bases, leaving 18 bases between the germline ends. Germline V CDR1 and CDR2: SGHAT, FQNNGV. CDR3 coding DNA: TGTGCCAGCGGACCCGGGTGGGGGCGAAACACTGAAGCTTTCTTT. Translation: CASGPGWGRNTEAFF.

J is TRBJ1-4 and V is TRBV20-1; 8 nucleotides match TRBD1. The CDR3 runs to 14 residues. The ends lost 4 bases at V and 8 bases at J; junction bases unmatched: 9. Germline values: CDR1 DFQATT, CDR2 SNEGSKA (reference sequence). The CDR3 bases are TGCAGTGCTATTGACAGGGGAGGGTTCGAAAAACTGTTTTTT. It specifies CSAIDRGGFEKLFF.

J is TRBJ1-2 and V is TRBV7-4, with 7 bases aligning to TRBD1. The germline gives CDR1 SGHVT, CDR2 SQSDAQ. The CDR3 has 13 residues. V shed 7 bases and J 5 bases; nucleotides not matched to a gene: 7. The CDR3 bases are TGTGCCAGCATCGGGGACAGAGTTTATGGCTACACCTTC. Amino acids: CASIGDRVYGYTF.

This sequence joins TRBV19 and TRBJ1-5; D is perhaps TRBD1 (6 bases). V lost 5 bases to trimming and J lost 6 bases, with 14 bases between them. This CDR3 comprises 14 residues. Germline V gene data show CDR1 as LNHDA and CDR2 as SQIVND (reference sequence). The CDR3 here is CASSVLGAIQPQHF. DNA for the CDR3: TGTGCCAGTAGTGTTCTGGGGGCGATTCAGCCCCAGCATTTT.

The gene calls are TRBV6-2 or TRBV6-3 and TRBJ2-5, with unresolved D. CDR1 and CDR2 (germline): MNHEY, SVGEGT. Between the trimmed V and J ends, which lost 6 bases and 3 bases, there was a span of 11 bases. This CDR3 region has 13 residues. Written as DNA, the CDR3 is TGTGCCAGCAGCCCCTACCGAAAAGAGACCCAGTACTTC. It translates to CASSPYRKETQYF.

V usage is TRBV5-6 and J usage is TRBJ1-3; maybe TRBD1 (5 bases). V was shortened by 1 base and J by 3 bases, with 20 bases between the two germline ends. Germline CDR1 reads SGHDT; CDR2 reads YYEEEE. The CDR3 extends over 18 amino acids. The CDR3 loop is CASSLTGAGVYDGNTIYF. CDR3 nucleotides: TGTGCCAGCAGCTTGACAGGCGCGGGGGTCTACGATGGAAACACCATATATTTT. Using reference TRBV5-6 and TRBJ1-3 for the parts outside the CDR3, the full variable domain is DAGVTQSPTHLIKTRGQQVTLRCSPKSGHDTVSWYQQALGQGPQFIFQYYEEEERQRGNFPDRFSGHQFPNYSSELNVNALLLGDSALYLCASSLTGAGVYDGNTIYFGEGSWLTVV.

The chain links TRBV13 to TRBJ1-2; TRBD1 might be the D (6 bases). V was clipped by 0 bases and J by 0 bases, with 14 bases between them. CDR1 is PRHDT, CDR2 FYEKMQ, per germline (reference sequence). The CDR3 has 17 residues. The CDR3 sequence: CASSLGMAGDPNYGYTF. CDR3 nucleotides: TGTGCCAGCAGCTTAGGTATGGCAGGGGATCCTAACTATGGCTACACCTTC.

This rearrangement joins TRBV7-9 to TRBJ1-1; possibly TRBD1 for D (5 bases). CDR3 size: 15 residues. Germline V CDR1 and CDR2: SEHNR, FQNEAQ (reference sequence). Trimming took off 0 bases at V and 4 bases at J, with 12 bases between the two ends. Written as DNA, the CDR3 is TGTGCCAGCAGCTTAGCGTTGGCTGACAGCACTGAAGCTTTCTTT. It codes for CASSLALADSTEAFF.

A single count supports this clone. This sequence joins TRBV3-1 (or the pseudogene TRBV3-2) and TRBJ1-1, with a tentative D call TRBD1 (6 bases). Per the germline V gene, CDR1 is LGHDT and CDR2 is YNNKEL (reference sequence). V gave up 0 bases and J gave up 4 bases, with 21 bases separating them. The CDR3 contains 18 residues. In nucleotides, the CDR3 is TGTGCCAGCAGCCAAGATCTGAGCCGGCTGGGGGGGCCCACTGAAGCTTTCTTT. This encodes CASSQDLSRLGGPTEAFF.

This clone occurred once. This chain connects TRBV5-1 to TRBJ1-1, with 7 bases aligning to TRBD1. Looked up from germline, CDR1 is SGHRS and CDR2 is YFSETQ. The CDR3 totals 15 residues. Unmatched junction bases numbered 8, after V lost 6 bases and J lost 0 bases. The CDR3 sequence is CASTPGQTMNTEAFF. In DNA, the CDR3 is TGCGCCAGCACACCGGGACAGACAATGAACACTGAAGCTTTCTTT.

The J gene is TRBJ1-2, the V gene TRBV15; D is undetermined. The CDR3 consists of 15 residues. V lost 0 bases and J 4 bases, leaving 12 bases between the germline ends. CDR1 and CDR2 (germline): LNHNV, YYDKDF (reference sequence). The CDR3 region has the DNA TGTGCCACCAGCAGAGATCTTGCAGGTCTCTATGGCTACACCTTC. Its protein product is CATSRDLAGLYGYTF. The full variable domain, completed using reference TRBV15 and TRBJ1-2, is DAMVIQNPRYQVTQFGKPVTLSCSQTLNHNVMYWYQQKSSQAPKLLFHYYDKDFNNEADTPDNFQSRRPNTSFCFLDIRSPGLGDTAMYLCATSRDLAGLYGYTFGSGTRLTVV.

This sequence joins TRBV11-1 and TRBJ1-6; 7 nucleotides agree with TRBD1. Germline loops: CDR1 SGHAT, CDR2 FQDESV (reference sequence). The CDR3 is 15 residues long. V shed 1 base, J shed 7 bases, and the junction held 4 bases outside the gene matches. In DNA, the CDR3 is TGTGCCAGCAGCTTAGTTGGGACAGCCAATTCACCCCTCCACTTT. Encoded protein: CASSLVGTANSPLHF. The complete variable domain, with remaining parts taken from reference TRBV11-1 and TRBJ1-6, reads EAEVAQSPRYKITEKSQAVAFWCDPISGHATLYWYRQILGQGPELLVQFQDESVVDDSQLPKDRFSAERLKGVDSTLKIQPAELGDSAMYLCASSLVGTANSPLHFGNGTRLTVT.

The chain joins TRBV4-2 to TRBJ2-2, with TRBD2 matching over 9 bases. The CDR3 contains 16 residues. V dropped 3 bases and J dropped 1; count of bases not matched to a gene: 3. Germline CDR1 is LGHNA and CDR2 is YNFKEQ. CDR3 amino acids: CASSHRTSVNTGELFF. In DNA, the CDR3 is TGTGCCAGCAGCCATAGGACTAGCGTGAACACCGGGGAGCTGTTTTTT.

The rearrangement joins TRBV7-9 to TRBJ1-1, with D possibly matching TRBD1 (6 bases). Trimming took off 5 bases at V and 0 bases at J, with 13 bases between the two ends. The CDR3 consists of 15 residues. CDR1 SEHNR and CDR2 FQNEAQ come from the germline V gene (reference sequence). The CDR3, as DNA: TGTGCCAGCAGCCTGGGCGACAGGTTGAACACTGAAGCTTTCTTT. Translated, it gives CASSLGDRLNTEAFF.

J is TRBJ2-3 and V is TRBV4-1; tentative D call: TRBD1 (6 bases). The CDR3 is 15 amino acids. The ends were cut back, 2 bases at V and 3 bases at J, with 12 bases in the middle. Per germline, CDR1 MGHRA and CDR2 YSYEKL. In DNA form, the CDR3 reads TGCGCCAGCAGCCAAATGACAGGTTTGACAGATACGCAGTATTTT. This gives the protein CASSQMTGLTDTQYF.

The V call is TRBV10-3, the J call TRBJ1-2; 7 bases fit TRBD1. Unmatched junction bases numbered 7, after V lost 7 bases and J lost 5 bases. Germline CDR1 ENHRY, CDR2 SYGVKD. CDR3 length: 13 residues. The CDR3 nucleotides are TGTGCCATCAAGGGGGCCCTAGGGTATGGCTACACCTTC. Encoded protein: CAIKGALGYGYTF.

This rearrangement joins TRBV10-2 to TRBJ1-1; D is undetermined. The V gene lost 3 bases and the J gene lost 6 bases, with 11 bases spanning the gap. The CDR3 sequence is 13 residues long. Germline V CDR1 and CDR2: WSHSY, SAAADI. In DNA, the CDR3 is TGCGCCAGCAGTGATCAGGACGGGGCTGAAGCTTTCTTT. Translation: CASSDQDGAEAFF.

The chain joins TRBV11-1 to TRBJ1-1, with a possible D match to TRBD1 (6 bases). Trimming pared 5 bases from V and 1 base from J, leaving 14 bases between. Germline V CDR1 and CDR2: SGHAT, FQDESV (reference sequence). The CDR3 totals 15 residues. This CDR3 reads CASSAGELGNTEAFF. As DNA, the CDR3 is TGTGCCAGCAGCGCAGGGGAGCTGGGGAACACTGAAGCTTTCTTT.

This chain joins TRBV7-9 and TRBJ2-5; 9 bases are shared with TRBD2. The ends lost 11 bases at V and 5 bases at J; junction bases unmatched: 18. There are 16 residues in the CDR3. The germline gives CDR1 SEHNR, CDR2 FQNEAQ (reference sequence). The DNA of the CDR3 is TGTGCCTCTACAAGGGCTAGCGGGGCTAGTGGGGAGACCCAGTACTTC. Amino acids: CASTRASGASGETQYF. The entire variable domain, with the rest obtained from reference TRBV7-9 and TRBJ2-5, is as follows: DTGVSQNPRHKITKRGQNVTFRCDPISEHNRLYWYRQTLGQGPEFLTYFQNEAQLEKSRLLSDRFSAERPKGSFSTLEIQRTEQGDSAMYLCASTRASGASGETQYFGPGTRLLVL.

The rearrangement links TRBV18 to TRBJ1-1; TRBD1 matches 9 bases. The CDR3 runs to 16 residues. CDR1 and CDR2 from the germline V gene are KGHSH and LQKENI. Germline trimming cut 6 bases from V and 1 base from J; bases unmatched to any gene: 9. The CDR3 region is CASSRPQGASNTEAFF. CDR3 DNA: TGTGCCAGCTCTCGCCCACAGGGGGCATCGAACACTGAAGCTTTCTTT.

The sample holds one count of this clone. The rearrangement links TRBV28 to TRBJ2-1, with TRBD2 matching over 7 bases. V was pared by 6 bases and J by 0 bases, with 8 bases of the junction left unmatched. CDR1 is MDHEN, CDR2 SYDVKM, per germline. The CDR3 sequence is 16 residues long. CDR3 DNA sequence: TGTGCCAGCAGAAACTCCGGGGGGAGCTCCTACAATGAGCAGTTCTTC. Translation: CASRNSGGSSYNEQFF.

The chain links TRBV5-8 to TRBJ2-1; possible D gene TRBD2, 6 bases. Germline V gene sequence: CDR1 SGHTS, CDR2 YDEGEE. The CDR3 is 16 amino acids. Trimming removed 4 bases at V and 8 bases at J, with 22 bases between. In nucleotides, the CDR3 is TGTGCCAGCAGCCATCGGCGGGGCGGGGTGTTCGATGAGCAGTTCTTC. Translating it yields CASSHRRGGVFDEQFF. Full variable domain (outside the CDR3, taken from reference TRBV5-8 and TRBJ2-1): EAGVTQSPTHLIKTRGQQATLRCSPISGHTSVYWYQQALGLGLQFLLWYDEGEERNRGNFPPRFSGRQFPNYSSELNVNALELEDSALYLCASSHRRGGVFDEQFFGPGTRLTVL.

The chain is built from TRBV5-5 and TRBJ1-4, with D maybe TRBD1 (6 bases). Between the trimmed V and J ends, which lost 4 bases and 2 bases, there was a span of 15 bases. The CDR3 is 16 amino acids. Germline CDR1 and CDR2: SGHKS and YYEKEE (reference sequence). For the CDR3, the DNA is TGTGCCAGCAGCACCGGGGATGGGGGCACTAATGAAAAACTGTTTTTT. It yields the protein CASSTGDGGTNEKLFF.

This clone came up once. The chain employs TRBV3-1 (or the pseudogene TRBV3-2) and TRBJ2-5; the D is unclear. Germline V gene data show CDR1 as LGHDT and CDR2 as YNNKEL (reference sequence). The CDR3 is made up of 13 amino acids. V shed 2 bases and J shed 7 bases, with 11 bases lying between them. Here the CDR3 reads CASSQFGDGTQYF. The DNA for the CDR3 is TGTGCCAGCAGCCAATTCGGAGATGGGACCCAGTACTTC.

The CDR3 bases are TGTGCCATCAGTGAGTCCCTCGGCTCCCGACAGGGGGAGACCCAGTACTTC. Translation gives CAISESLGSRQGETQYF. The chain employs TRBV10-3 and TRBJ2-5; 8 bases are a match to TRBD1. Trimming took 0 bases from V and 5 from J; bases not matched to a gene: 11. The CDR3 extends over 17 amino acids. Germline assignment: CDR1 ENHRY and CDR2 SYGVKD.

This sequence joins TRBV18 and TRBJ1-6; D is possibly TRBD1 (5 bases). The V and J ends lost 5 bases and 9 bases respectively, with 20 bases between them. Germline-derived CDR1 and CDR2 are KGHSH and LQKENI. The CDR3 totals 16 residues. The CDR3 protein is CASSATRDGGSSPLHF. The CDR3 coding sequence is TGTGCCAGCTCAGCTACGCGGGACGGGGGGAGTTCACCCCTCCACTTT.

V and J are TRBV12-3 or TRBV12-4 and TRBJ1-6; unclear D gene. V dropped 4 bases and J dropped 5 bases, with 6 bases sitting between them. The CDR3 extends over 13 amino acids. For the CDR3, the DNA is TGTGCCAGCAGTTCAAGAGATAATTCACCCCTCCACTTT. Its protein product is CASSSRDNSPLHF.